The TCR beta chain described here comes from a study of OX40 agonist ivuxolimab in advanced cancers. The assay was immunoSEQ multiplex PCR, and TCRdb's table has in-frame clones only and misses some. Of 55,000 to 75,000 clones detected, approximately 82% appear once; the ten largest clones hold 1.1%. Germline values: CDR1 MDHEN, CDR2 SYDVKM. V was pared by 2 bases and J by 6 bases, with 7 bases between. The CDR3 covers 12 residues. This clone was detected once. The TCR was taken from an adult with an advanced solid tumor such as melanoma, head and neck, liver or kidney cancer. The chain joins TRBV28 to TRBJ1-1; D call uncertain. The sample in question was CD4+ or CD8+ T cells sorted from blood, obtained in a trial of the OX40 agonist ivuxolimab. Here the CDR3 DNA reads TGTGCCAGCAGTTTAACGTCGTCTGAAGCTTTCTTT. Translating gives CASSLTSSEAFF. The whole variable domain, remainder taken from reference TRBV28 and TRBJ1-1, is DVKVTQSSRYLVKRTGEKVFLECVQDMDHENMFWYRQDPGLGLRLIYFSYDVKMKEKGDIPEGYSVSREKKERFSLILESASTNQTSMYLCASSLTSSEAFFGQGTRLTVV.